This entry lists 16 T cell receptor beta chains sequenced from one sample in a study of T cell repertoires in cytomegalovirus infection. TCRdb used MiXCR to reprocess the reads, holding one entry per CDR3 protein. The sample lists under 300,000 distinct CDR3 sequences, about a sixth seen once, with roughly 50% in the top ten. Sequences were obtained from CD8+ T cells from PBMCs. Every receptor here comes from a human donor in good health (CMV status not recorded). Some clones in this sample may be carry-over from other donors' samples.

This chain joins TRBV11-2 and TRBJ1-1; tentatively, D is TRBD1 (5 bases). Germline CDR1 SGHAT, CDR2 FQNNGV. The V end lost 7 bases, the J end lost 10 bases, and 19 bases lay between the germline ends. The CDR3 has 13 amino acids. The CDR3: CASIEGRGGGAFF. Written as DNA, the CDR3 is TGTGCCAGCATCGAGGGACGGGGCGGGGGAGCTTTCTTT.

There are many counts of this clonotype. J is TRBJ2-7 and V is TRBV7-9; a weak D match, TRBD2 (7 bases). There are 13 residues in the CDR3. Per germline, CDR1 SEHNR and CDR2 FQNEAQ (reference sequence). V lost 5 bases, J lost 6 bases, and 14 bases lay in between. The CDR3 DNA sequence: TGTGCCAGCAGCCCACCGGGGGGCGGCGAGCAGTACTTC. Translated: CASSPPGGGEQYF.

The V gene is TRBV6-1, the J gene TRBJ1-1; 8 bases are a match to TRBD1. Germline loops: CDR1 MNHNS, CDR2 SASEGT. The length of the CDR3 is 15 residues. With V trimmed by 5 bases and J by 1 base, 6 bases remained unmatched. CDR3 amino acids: CASSRPGGTNTEAFF. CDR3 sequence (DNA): TGTGCCAGCAGTAGACCAGGGGGCACGAACACTGAAGCTTTCTTT.

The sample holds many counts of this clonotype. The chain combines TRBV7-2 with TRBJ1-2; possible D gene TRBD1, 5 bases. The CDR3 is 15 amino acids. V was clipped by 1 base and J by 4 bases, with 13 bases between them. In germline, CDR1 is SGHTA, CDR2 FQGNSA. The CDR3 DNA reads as TGTGCCAGCAGCTTAGAGGAGGGGCGCAGCTATGGCTACACCTTC. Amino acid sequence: CASSLEEGRSYGYTF.

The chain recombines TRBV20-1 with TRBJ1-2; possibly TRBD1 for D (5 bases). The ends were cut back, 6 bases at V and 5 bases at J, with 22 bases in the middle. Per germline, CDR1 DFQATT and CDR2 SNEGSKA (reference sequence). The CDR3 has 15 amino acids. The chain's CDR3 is CSARTPDRSRYGYTF. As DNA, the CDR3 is TGCAGTGCCCGGACTCCCGACAGATCTCGATATGGCTACACCTTC.

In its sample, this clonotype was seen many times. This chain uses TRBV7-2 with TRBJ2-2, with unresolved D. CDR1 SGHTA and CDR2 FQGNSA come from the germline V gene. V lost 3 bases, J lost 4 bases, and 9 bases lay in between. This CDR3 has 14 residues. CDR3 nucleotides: TGTGCCAGCAGCTTCACACCAATCACCGGGGAGCTGTTTTTT. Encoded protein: CASSFTPITGELFF.

DNA of the CDR3: TGTGCCAGCAGTGGGGTCCGTGGCTATGGCTACACCTTC. This encodes CASSGVRGYGYTF. The V and J genes are TRBV6-4 and TRBJ1-2, with D unclear. CDR3 size: 13 residues. Trimming stripped 4 bases from V and 4 bases from J, with 10 bases between. Germline CDR1 MRHNA, CDR2 SNTAGT.

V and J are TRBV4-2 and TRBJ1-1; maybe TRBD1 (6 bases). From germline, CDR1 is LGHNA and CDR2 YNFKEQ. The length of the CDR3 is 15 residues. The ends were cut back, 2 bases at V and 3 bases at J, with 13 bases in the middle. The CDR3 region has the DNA TGTGCCAGCAGCCAACTCTTCGGGGGCGACACTGAAGCTTTCTTT. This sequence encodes CASSQLFGGDTEAFF.

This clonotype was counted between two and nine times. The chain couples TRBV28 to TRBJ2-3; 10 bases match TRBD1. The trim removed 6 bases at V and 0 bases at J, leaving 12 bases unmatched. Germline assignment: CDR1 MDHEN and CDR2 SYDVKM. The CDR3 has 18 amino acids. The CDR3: CASSPVRDRGPSTDTQYF. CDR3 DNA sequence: TGTGCCAGCAGCCCGGTTCGGGACAGGGGACCTAGCACAGATACGCAGTATTTT.

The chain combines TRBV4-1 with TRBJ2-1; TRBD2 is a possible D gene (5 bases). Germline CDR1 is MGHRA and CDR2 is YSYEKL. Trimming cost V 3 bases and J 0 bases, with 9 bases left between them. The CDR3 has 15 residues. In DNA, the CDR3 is TGCGCCAGCAGCCATGAAGGGAGCTCCTACAATGAGCAGTTCTTC. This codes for CASSHEGSSYNEQFF.

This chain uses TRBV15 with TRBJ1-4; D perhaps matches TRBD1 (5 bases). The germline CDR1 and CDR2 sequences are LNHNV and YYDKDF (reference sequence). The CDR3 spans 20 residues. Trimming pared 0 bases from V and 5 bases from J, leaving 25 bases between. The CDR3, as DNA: TGTGCCACCAGCAGAGATAACTGGAGCTCGGGACCGACCAACAATGAAAAACTGTTTTTT. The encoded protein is CATSRDNWSSGPTNNEKLFF.

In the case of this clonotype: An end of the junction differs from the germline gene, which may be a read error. In DNA, the CDR3 is TGTGCCAGCAGATATGGGGGCGACTATGGCTACAGCTTC. It is translated as CASRYGGDYGYSF. J is TRBJ1-2 and V is TRBV28, with D maybe TRBD1 (6 bases). The CDR3 spans 13 residues. The germline CDR1 and CDR2 sequences are MDHEN and SYDVKM.

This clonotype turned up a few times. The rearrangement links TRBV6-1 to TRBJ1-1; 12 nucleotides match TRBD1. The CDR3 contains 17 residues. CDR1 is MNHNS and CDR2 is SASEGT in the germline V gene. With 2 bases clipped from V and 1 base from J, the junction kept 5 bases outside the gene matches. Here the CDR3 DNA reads TGTGCCAGCAGTGAAAAGGGACAGGGGGCGAAGAACACTGAAGCTTTCTTT. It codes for CASSEKGQGAKNTEAFF.

In nucleotides, the CDR3 is TGTGCCAGCAGTGAAGGGGATGGGCGCTCCTACGAGCAGTACTTC. Translated, it gives CASSEGDGRSYEQYF. The chain employs TRBV2 and TRBJ2-7, with D hard to call. The CDR3 spans 15 residues. Deletions cut 1 base from V and 0 bases from J, with 10 bases between. The germline CDR1 and CDR2 sequences are SNHLY and FYNNEI.

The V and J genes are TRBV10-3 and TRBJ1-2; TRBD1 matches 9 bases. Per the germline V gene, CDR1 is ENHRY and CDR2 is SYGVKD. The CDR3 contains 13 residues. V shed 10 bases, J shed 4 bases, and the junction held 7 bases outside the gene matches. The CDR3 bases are TGTGCCACGAATTGGGGACAGGGCTATGGCTACACCTTC. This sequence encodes CATNWGQGYGYTF.

CDR3 sequence (DNA): TGTGCCAGCAGTAGAGGGACAGGGGGCTTCTACGAGCAGTACTTC. Encoded protein: CASSRGTGGFYEQYF. J is TRBJ2-7 and V is TRBV27, with 12 bases aligning to TRBD1. The CDR3 totals 15 residues. Germline V gene sequence: CDR1 MNHEY, CDR2 SMNVEV (reference sequence). V shed 5 bases, J shed 3 bases, and the junction held 5 bases outside the gene matches.